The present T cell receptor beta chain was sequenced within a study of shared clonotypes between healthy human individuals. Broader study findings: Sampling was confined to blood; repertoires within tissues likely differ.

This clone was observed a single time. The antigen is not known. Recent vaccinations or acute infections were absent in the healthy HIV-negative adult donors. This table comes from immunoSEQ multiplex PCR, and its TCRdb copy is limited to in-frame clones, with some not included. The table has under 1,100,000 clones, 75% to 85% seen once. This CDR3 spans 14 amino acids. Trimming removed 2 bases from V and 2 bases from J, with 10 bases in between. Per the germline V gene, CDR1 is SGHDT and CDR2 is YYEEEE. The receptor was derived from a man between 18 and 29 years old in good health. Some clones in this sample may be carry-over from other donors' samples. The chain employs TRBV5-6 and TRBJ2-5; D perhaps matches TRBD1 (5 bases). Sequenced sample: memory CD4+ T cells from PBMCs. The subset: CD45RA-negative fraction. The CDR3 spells CASSLMGLQETQYF. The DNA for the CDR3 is TGTGCCAGCAGCTTAATGGGGCTTCAAGAGACCCAGTACTTC.